Listed here are 15 T cell receptor beta chains from one sample, sequenced in a study of monozygotic twins with inflammatory bowel disease (dated by TCRdb to between 2018 and 2021). Libraries were made using 5' RACE. The sample was run on an Illumina HiSeq 2500. After the reads were reprocessed by TCRdb, one entry was made per CDR3 protein sequence, with no DNA. This sample's table contains around 380,000 distinct CDR3 sequences. Roughly 2.5% of the sample rests with the top ten. Sequencing was carried out using blood. The receptors stem from a human donor with ulcerative colitis or Crohn's disease, or a healthy co-twin of an affected twin (not recorded which).

This chain links TRBV5-6 with TRBJ2-7; the TRBD2 assignment by TCRdb is unverifiable without DNA. This CDR3 is built from 15 residues. CDR1 and CDR2 from the germline V gene are SGHDT and YYEEEE. The CDR3 here is CASSLTGLANYEQYF. Based on the CDR3 plus reference TRBV5-6 and TRBJ2-7, the full variable domain is DAGVTQSPTHLIKTRGQQVTLRCSPKSGHDTVSWYQQALGQGPQFIFQYYEEEERQRGNFPDRFSGHQFPNYSSELNVNALLLGDSALYLCASSLTGLANYEQYFGPGTRLTVT.

The rearrangement joins TRBV4-3 to TRBJ1-2; without DNA, the TCRdb call of TRBD1 cannot be checked. Germline V CDR1 and CDR2: LGHNA, YSLEER. CDR3 length: 15 residues. CDR3 amino acids: CASSQDPGQPYGYTF.

The chain combines TRBV7-6 with TRBJ2-3; TCRdb returns TRBD2, unconfirmable since there is no DNA. The V gene's germline CDR1 is SGHVS and CDR2 FNYEAQ. This CDR3 is 17 amino acids long. The chain's CDR3 is CASSLEPPGLPTDTQYF.

The chain couples TRBV7-9 to TRBJ2-7; TCRdb's D call of TRBD1 is untestable without DNA. Germline CDR1 and CDR2: SEHNR and FQNEAQ (reference sequence). The CDR3 loop spans 12 amino acids. The CDR3 spells CASSPRGHEQYF.

CDR3 in amino acids: CASSHPQGARAYNEQFF. The chain combines TRBV12-3 or TRBV12-4 with TRBJ2-1; without DNA, the TCRdb call of TRBD1 cannot be checked. The length of the CDR3 is 17 residues.

The rearrangement links TRBV6-1 to TRBJ2-7; TCRdb designates TRBD1, a call that cannot be tested without DNA. The CDR3 spans 15 residues. CDR1 MNHNS and CDR2 SASEGT come from the germline V gene. The CDR3 spells CASSWGQTYYYEQYF.

The rearrangement uses TRBV29-1 and TRBJ2-4; the D call from TCRdb, TRBD1, cannot be confirmed without DNA. CDR1 and CDR2 (germline): SQVTM, ANQGSEA. This CDR3 spans 14 amino acids. CDR3: CSVADSLAKNIQYF.

The rearrangement joins TRBV5-6 to TRBJ2-3; TCRdb indicates TRBD2, and absent DNA this call remains unverified. The CDR3 is made up of 17 amino acids. Germline V gene sequence: CDR1 SGHDT, CDR2 YYEEEE. The CDR3 protein is CASSPFGASGGTDTQYF.

The genes are TRBV7-9 and TRBJ2-7. Germline CDR1 and CDR2: SEHNR and FQNEAQ (reference sequence). The CDR3 spans 14 residues. The CDR3: CASSRDVVSYEQYF.

The rearrangement links TRBV5-1 to TRBJ2-7; TCRdb reports TRBD1, a call that lacks DNA to check it against. The V gene's germline CDR1 is SGHRS and CDR2 YFSETQ. The CDR3 totals 15 residues. This CDR3 reads CASSFHRDSSYEQYF.

V is TRBV9 and J is TRBJ1-2; TCRdb proposes TRBD1, but this gene call is untestable without DNA. CDR3 size: 13 residues. Germline loops: CDR1 SGDLS, CDR2 YYNGEE. The CDR3 region is CASSGRGGYGYTF.

J is TRBJ2-3 and V is TRBV11-3; the TRBD2 assignment by TCRdb is unverifiable without DNA. Germline assignment: CDR1 SGHNT and CDR2 YENEEA. CDR3 length equals 16 residues. The CDR3 protein is CASSLAGGAFSDTQYF.

The chain uses TRBV19 and TRBJ2-6; the D call from TCRdb, TRBD2, cannot be confirmed without DNA. In germline, CDR1 is LNHDA, CDR2 SQIVND (reference sequence). The CDR3 has 18 amino acids. The CDR3 loop is CASSLRGGGITGANVLTF.

The CDR3 is CASSLGTVFNTGELFF. The chain carries TRBV7-2 and TRBJ2-2. In germline, CDR1 is SGHTA, CDR2 FQGNSA. CDR3 length equals 16 residues.

V gene TRBV5-1 combines with J gene TRBJ1-4; TCRdb gives TRBD1 as the D gene, but with no DNA this cannot be confirmed. This CDR3 has 15 residues. Germline-derived CDR1 and CDR2 are SGHRS and YFSETQ. The CDR3: CASSFADGGREKLFF.